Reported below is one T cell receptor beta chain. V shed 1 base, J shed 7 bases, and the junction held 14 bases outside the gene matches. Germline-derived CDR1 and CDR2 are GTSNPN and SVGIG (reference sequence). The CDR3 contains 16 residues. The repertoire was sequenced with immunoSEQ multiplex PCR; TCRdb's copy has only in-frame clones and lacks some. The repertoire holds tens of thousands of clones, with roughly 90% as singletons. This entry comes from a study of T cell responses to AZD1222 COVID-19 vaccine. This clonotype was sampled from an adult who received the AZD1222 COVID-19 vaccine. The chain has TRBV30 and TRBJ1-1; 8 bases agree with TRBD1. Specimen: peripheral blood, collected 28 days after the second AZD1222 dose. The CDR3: CAWSEINRGTLGEAFF. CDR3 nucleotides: TGTGCCTGGAGTGAGATTAACAGGGGGACCCTTGGTGAAGCTTTCTTT.